This T cell receptor beta chain was sequenced in a study of blood T cell repertoires in COVID-19. Overall study: The United States, Italy and Spain supplied acute and convalescent COVID-19 samples. T cells, B-cell-depleted T cells, or PBMCs provided the cDNA or gDNA that served as material.

Germline values: CDR1 SNHLY, CDR2 FYNNEI. With 2 bases clipped from V and 1 base from J, the junction kept 7 bases outside the gene matches. The CDR3 runs to 18 residues. There are a few counts of this clone. Per the original data handling: Scientists estimated how many nucleated cells there were by amplifying reference gene primers. Method: immunoSEQ multiplex PCR; TCRdb's copy keeps in-frame clones and lacks some. From that table come the V and J calls and clone size; the DNA was used to work out D and trimming. The repertoire holds 150,000 to 200,000 clones, about 78% seen once, with 8.6% in the top ten.

This chain connects TRBV2 to TRBJ2-3, with 12 positions matching TRBD2. This clonotype was sampled from a woman between 45 and 60 years old with active or convalescent COVID-19. The sample consisted of peripheral blood. CDR3 region: CASSEQGRLAGGTDTQYF. The DNA for the CDR3 is TGTGCCAGCAGTGAACAAGGGAGACTAGCGGGAGGCACAGATACGCAGTATTTT. Supplemented by reference TRBV2 and TRBJ2-3, the full variable domain reads EPEVTQTPSHQVTQMGQEVILRCVPISNHLYFYWYRQILGQKVEFLVSFYNNEISEKSEIFDDQFSVERPDGSNFTLKIRSTKLEDSAMYFCASSEQGRLAGGTDTQYFGPGTRLTVL.